The entry that follows covers one T cell receptor beta chain sequence. The data are from a study of blood T cells in healthy people across ages. The use of a sample-barcoded 5' primer and a J-beta primer mix characterized a second PCR of roughly 7 to 12 cycles. TCRdb ran MiXCR on the 5' RACE reads and lists one entry per CDR3 protein. The top ten clones hold approximately 3.7% of a sample with around 500,000 distinct CDR3 sequences, roughly a quarter of them seen once. This CDR3 region has 15 residues. Losses at the gene ends were 4 bases for V and 7 bases for J; bases not matched to a gene: 8. The same sample was also studied in work on T cells of mothers and their children.

The rearrangement uses TRBV12-3 or TRBV12-4 and TRBJ1-5; TRBD1 matches 9 bases. The sample was blood. The sequence derives from a boy aged 2 to 9 in good health. The CDR3 DNA follows: TGTGCCAGCAGTTCATGGACAGGGGCGGAACAGCCCCAGCATTTT. Amino acid sequence: CASSSWTGAEQPQHF.